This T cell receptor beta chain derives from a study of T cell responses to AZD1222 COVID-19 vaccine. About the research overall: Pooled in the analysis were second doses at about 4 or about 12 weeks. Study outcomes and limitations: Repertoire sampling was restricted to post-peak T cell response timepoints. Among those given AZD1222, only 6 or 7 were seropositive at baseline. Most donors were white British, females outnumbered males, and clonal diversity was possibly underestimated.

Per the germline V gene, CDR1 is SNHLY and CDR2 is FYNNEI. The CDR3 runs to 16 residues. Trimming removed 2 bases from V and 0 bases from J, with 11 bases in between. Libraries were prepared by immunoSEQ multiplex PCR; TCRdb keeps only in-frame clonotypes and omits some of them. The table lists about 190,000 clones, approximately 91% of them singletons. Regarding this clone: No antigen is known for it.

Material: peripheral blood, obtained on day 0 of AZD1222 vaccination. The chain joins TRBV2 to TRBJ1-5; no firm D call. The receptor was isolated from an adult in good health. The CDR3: CASSELTAYSNQPQHF. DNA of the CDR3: TGTGCCAGCAGTGAATTGACGGCATATAGCAATCAGCCCCAGCATTTT. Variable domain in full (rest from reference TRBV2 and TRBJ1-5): EPEVTQTPSHQVTQMGQEVILRCVPISNHLYFYWYRQILGQKVEFLVSFYNNEISEKSEIFDDQFSVERPDGSNFTLKIRSTKLEDSAMYFCASSELTAYSNQPQHFGDGTRLSIL.